Following are 7 T cell receptor beta chains from one sample sequenced in a study of T cells after yellow fever vaccination. A single record per CDR3 protein comes from TCRdb applying MiXCR to the 5' RACE reads. Among 100,000 to 150,000 distinct CDR3 sequences listed, under 9% were seen once. The specimen was CD8+ T cells sorted from PBMCs, collected on the day of the yellow fever booster vaccination. Receptors were obtained from a man between 18 and 29 years old who received the YFV17D yellow fever vaccine.

This sequence joins TRBV7-2 and TRBJ1-1, with no clear D. Germline V gene sequence: CDR1 SGHTA, CDR2 FQGNSA. Deletions cut 1 base from V and 0 bases from J, with 9 bases between. The CDR3 is 15 residues long. CDR3 loop: CASSLVPRMNTEAFF. In DNA form, the CDR3 reads TGTGCCAGCAGCTTAGTCCCCCGAATGAACACTGAAGCTTTCTTT.

This clonotype was seen at least ten times. This chain uses TRBV4-3 with TRBJ2-6, with 7 bases aligning to TRBD2. From germline, CDR1 is LGHNA and CDR2 YSLEER. Trimming removed 0 bases from V and 2 bases from J; junction bases left unmatched: 1. The CDR3 loop spans 16 amino acids. The CDR3 bases are TGCGCCAGCAGCCAAGATCGGGGGGCTGGGGCCAACGTCCTGACTTTC. Protein product: CASSQDRGAGANVLTF.

This chain links TRBV12-3 or TRBV12-4 with TRBJ1-2, with D possibly matching TRBD1 (5 bases). The CDR3 is made up of 19 amino acids. V dropped 5 bases and J dropped 8 bases, with 33 bases sitting between them. CDR3 sequence: CASSEPPGPSGARLRGYTF. The DNA for the CDR3 is TGTGCCAGCAGTGAACCTCCGGGACCGTCCGGGGCCAGGTTGAGGGGCTACACCTTC.

This clonotype was picked up a small number of times. The V gene is TRBV6-5, the J gene TRBJ1-5; D call uncertain. V lost 2 bases and J 3 bases, leaving 5 bases between the germline ends. Germline V gives CDR1 MNHEY, CDR2 SVGAGI. The CDR3 runs to 13 residues. The CDR3: CASSYGINQPQHF. The DNA of the CDR3 is TGTGCCAGCAGTTACGGGATCAATCAGCCCCAGCATTTT.

This clonotype was seen a handful of times. The chain links TRBV11-3 to TRBJ2-1, with TRBD1 as a possible D gene (5 bases). The CDR3 covers 14 residues. V lost 6 bases to trimming and J lost 6 bases, with 15 bases between them. Germline V gives CDR1 SGHNT, CDR2 YENEEA. The CDR3 coding sequence is TGTGCCAGCAGTTTTTCAGGGTTGGCCAATGAGCAGTTCTTC. Protein product: CASSFSGLANEQFF. The variable domain in full, completed from reference TRBV11-3 and TRBJ2-1, reads EAGVVQSPRYKIIEKKQPVAFWCNPISGHNTLYWYLQNLGQGPELLIRYENEEAVDDSQLPKDRFSAERLKGVDSTLKIQPAELGDSAVYLCASSFSGLANEQFFGPGTRLTVL.

This clonotype was seen more than once but under ten times. The chain uses TRBV7-3 and TRBJ2-3; D is possibly TRBD1 (5 bases). Between the trimmed V and J ends, which lost 5 bases and 0 bases, there was a span of 12 bases. This CDR3 spans 15 amino acids. Germline loops: CDR1 SGHTA, CDR2 FQGTGA. CDR3 sequence: CASSLTARSTDTQYF. The CDR3 nucleotides are TGTGCCAGCAGCCTGACAGCCCGCAGCACAGATACGCAGTATTTT.

Only a few counts were recorded for this clonotype. The chain combines TRBV6-2 or TRBV6-3 with TRBJ2-1; a possible D gene is TRBD2 (5 bases). The CDR3 is made up of 12 amino acids. Trimming stripped 0 bases from V and 12 bases from J, with 9 bases between. Per germline, CDR1 MNHEY and CDR2 SVGEGT. This CDR3 is CASSYSPGWQFF. CDR3 nucleotides: TGTGCCAGCAGTTACTCGCCGGGGTGGCAGTTCTTC.